Listed below are T cell receptor beta chains from one sample, sequenced in a study of shared clonotypes between healthy human individuals. The assay was immunoSEQ multiplex PCR, and TCRdb's table has in-frame clones only and misses some. The sample includes more than 550,000 clones, over 55% of them seen just once. The sample was memory CD4+ T cells sorted from blood. These receptors originate from a woman aged 25 to 39 in good health. Each CDR3 is given with its conserved first and last residue. The D gene is left open where the match is weak. Where a row states a size, it is once, few, many or the class of an expanded clone; other rows omit it.

v_call: TRBV2
clone_size: .
d_call: TRBD2
j_call: TRBJ2-5
cdr3_nt: TGTGCCAGCAAGAGCGGGAGGAACCAAGAGACCCAGTACTTC
cdr3_aa: CASKSGRNQETQYF

v_call: TRBV25-1
clone_size: .
d_call: TRBD1
j_call: TRBJ2-1
cdr3_nt: TGTGCCAGCGCCGACAGGGTCGATGAGCAGTTCTTC
cdr3_aa: CASADRVDEQFF

v_call: TRBV27
clone_size: .
d_call: TRBD1
j_call: TRBJ2-2
cdr3_nt: TGTGCCAGCAACATGGGACAGGGGAATAAGGGGGAGCTGTTTTTT
cdr3_aa: CASNMGQGNKGELFF

v_call: TRBV5-4
clone_size: many
d_call: .
j_call: TRBJ1-1
cdr3_nt: TGTGCCAGCAGCTTGGAGGTGGGTCTGAACACTGAAGCTTTCTTT
cdr3_aa: CASSLEVGLNTEAFF

v_call: TRBV7-2
clone_size: once
d_call: TRBD2
j_call: TRBJ2-3
cdr3_nt: TGTGCCAGCAGCTTACAAAGCGGGAGGGCGCTGGATACGCAGTATTTT
cdr3_aa: CASSLQSGRALDTQYF

v_call: TRBV28
clone_size: many
d_call: .
j_call: TRBJ2-2
cdr3_nt: TGTGCCAGCAAACGGGGCATCGCGAACACCGGGGAGCTGTTTTTT
cdr3_aa: CASKRGIANTGELFF

v_call: TRBV30
clone_size: .
d_call: .
j_call: TRBJ2-2
cdr3_nt: TGTGCCTGGACCCTAGGAGGGTTTGGCGGGGAGCTGTTTTTT
cdr3_aa: CAWTLGGFGGELFF

v_call: TRBV10-3
clone_size: .
d_call: TRBD2
j_call: TRBJ2-3
cdr3_nt: TGTGCCACCCTACCCATTGGGCTAGCGGGAGGGCCTGGCACAGATACGCAGTATTTT
cdr3_aa: CATLPIGLAGGPGTDTQYF

v_call: TRBV15
clone_size: .
d_call: .
j_call: TRBJ1-1
cdr3_nt: TGTGCCACCAGCAGAGTCAGGGACGGGTACCGATTT
cdr3_aa: CATSRVRDGYRF

v_call: TRBV30
clone_size: .
d_call: .
j_call: TRBJ2-7
cdr3_nt: TGTGCCTGGAGTGCGCGGCTAGACATATACGAGCAGTACTTC
cdr3_aa: CAWSARLDIYEQYF

v_call: TRBV2
clone_size: .
d_call: .
j_call: TRBJ2-5
cdr3_nt: TGTGCCAGCAGTGAAGCAGGGGGGGGTTTGGAGACCCAGTACTTC
cdr3_aa: CASSEAGGGLETQYF

v_call: TRBV9
clone_size: .
d_call: .
j_call: TRBJ1-2
cdr3_nt: TGTGCCAGCAGCGTAAATACAGGAGCTAACTATGGCTACACCTTC
cdr3_aa: CASSVNTGANYGYTF

v_call: TRBV5-1
clone_size: few
d_call: .
j_call: TRBJ2-3
cdr3_nt: TGCGCCAGCAGCTTGGGGTGGGGCACAGATACGCAGTATTTT
cdr3_aa: CASSLGWGTDTQYF

v_call: TRBV6-4
clone_size: .
d_call: .
j_call: TRBJ2-6
cdr3_nt: TGTGCCAGCAGTCCGTCCTTCTCTGGGGCCAACGTCCTGACTTTC
cdr3_aa: CASSPSFSGANVLTF

v_call: TRBV18
clone_size: .
d_call: TRBD2
j_call: TRBJ2-7
cdr3_nt: TGTGCCAGCTCACCAACCCGACCGGGACTAGGGGCCCGCGAGCAGTACTTC
cdr3_aa: CASSPTRPGLGAREQYF

v_call: TRBV4-1
clone_size: .
d_call: TRBD2
j_call: TRBJ2-7
cdr3_nt: TGCGCCAGCAGTAGCAGCGGGAGCTCCTACGAGCAGTACTTC
cdr3_aa: CASSSSGSSYEQYF

v_call: TRBV11-1
clone_size: few
d_call: .
j_call: TRBJ1-1
cdr3_nt: TGTGCCAGCAGCTTAGATCGGGGTCTGTGGACTGAAGCTTTCTTT
cdr3_aa: CASSLDRGLWTEAFF

v_call: TRBV19
clone_size: .
d_call: .
j_call: TRBJ1-1
cdr3_nt: TGTGCCAGTAAGAAGGGGGTCTTGAACACTGAAGCTTTCTTT
cdr3_aa: CASKKGVLNTEAFF

v_call: TRBV30
clone_size: .
d_call: .
j_call: TRBJ2-1
cdr3_nt: TGTGCCTGGAGTTTGGCGGCCGACTTCTCCAATGAGCAGTTCTTC
cdr3_aa: CAWSLAADFSNEQFF

v_call: TRBV19
clone_size: few
d_call: .
j_call: TRBJ1-5
cdr3_nt: TGTGCCAGTAGTATAGATCTAAGTCAGGTCTCCGCCCAGCATTTT
cdr3_aa: CASSIDLSQVSAQHF